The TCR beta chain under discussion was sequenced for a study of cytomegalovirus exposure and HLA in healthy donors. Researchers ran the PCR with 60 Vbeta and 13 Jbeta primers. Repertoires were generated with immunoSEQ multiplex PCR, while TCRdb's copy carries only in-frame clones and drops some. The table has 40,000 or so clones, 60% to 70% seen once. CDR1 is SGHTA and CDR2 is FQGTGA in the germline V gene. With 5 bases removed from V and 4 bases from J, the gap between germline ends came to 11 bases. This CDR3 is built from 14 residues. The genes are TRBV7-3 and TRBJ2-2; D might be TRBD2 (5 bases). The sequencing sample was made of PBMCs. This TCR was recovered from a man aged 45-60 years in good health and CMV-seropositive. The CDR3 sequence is CASSPRRGTGELFF. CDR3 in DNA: TGTGCCAGCAGCCCAAGACGGGGCACCGGGGAGCTGTTTTTT. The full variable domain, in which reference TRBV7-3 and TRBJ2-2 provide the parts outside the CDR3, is GAGVSQTPSNKVTEKGKYVELRCDPISGHTALYWYRQSLGQGPEFLIYFQGTGAADDSGLPNDRFFAVRPEGSVSTLKIQRTERGDSAVYLCASSPRRGTGELFFGEGSRLTVL.